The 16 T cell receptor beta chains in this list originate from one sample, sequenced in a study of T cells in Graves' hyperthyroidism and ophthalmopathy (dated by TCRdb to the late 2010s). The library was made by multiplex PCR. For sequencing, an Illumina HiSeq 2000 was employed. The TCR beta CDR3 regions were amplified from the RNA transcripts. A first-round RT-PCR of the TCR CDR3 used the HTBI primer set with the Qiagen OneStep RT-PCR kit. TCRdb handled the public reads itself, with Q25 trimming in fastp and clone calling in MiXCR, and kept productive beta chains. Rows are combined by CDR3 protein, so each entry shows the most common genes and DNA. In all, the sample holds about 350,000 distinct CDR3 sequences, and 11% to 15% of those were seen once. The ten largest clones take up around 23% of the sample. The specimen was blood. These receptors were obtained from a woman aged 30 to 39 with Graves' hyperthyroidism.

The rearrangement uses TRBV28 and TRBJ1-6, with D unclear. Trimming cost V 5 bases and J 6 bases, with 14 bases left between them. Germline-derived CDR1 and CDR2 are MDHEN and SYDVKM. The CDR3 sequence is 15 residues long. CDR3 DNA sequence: TGTGCCAGCAGTCCCACCGAGGGCATTAATTCACCCCTCCACTTT. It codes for CASSPTEGINSPLHF. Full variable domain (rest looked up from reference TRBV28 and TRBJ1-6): DVKVTQSSRYLVKRTGEKVFLECVQDMDHENMFWYRQDPGLGLRLIYFSYDVKMKEKGDIPEGYSVSREKKERFSLILESASTNQTSMYLCASSPTEGINSPLHFGNGTRLTVT.

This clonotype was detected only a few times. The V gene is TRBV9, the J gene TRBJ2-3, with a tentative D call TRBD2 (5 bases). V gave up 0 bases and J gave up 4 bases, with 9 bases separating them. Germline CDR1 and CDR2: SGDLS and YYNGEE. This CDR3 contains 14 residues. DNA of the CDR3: TGTGCCAGCAGCGTAGTGGGAGTTGCAGATACGCAGTATTTT. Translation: CASSVVGVADTQYF. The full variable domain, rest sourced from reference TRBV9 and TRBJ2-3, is DSGVTQTPKHLITATGQRVTLRCSPRSGDLSVYWYQQSLDQGLQFLIQYYNGEERAKGNILERFSAQQFPDLHSELNLSSLELGDSALYFCASSVVGVADTQYFGPGTRLTVL.

The CDR3 DNA follows: TGTGCCAGCAGCGGGACGGTCCGGGACACTGAAGCTTTCTTT. This encodes CASSGTVRDTEAFF. V usage is TRBV5-5 and J usage is TRBJ1-1; weak D call: TRBD1 (5 bases). Germline V gene sequence: CDR1 SGHKS, CDR2 YYEKEE (reference sequence). CDR3 size: 14 residues. With 4 bases removed from V and 3 bases from J, the gap between germline ends came to 13 bases.

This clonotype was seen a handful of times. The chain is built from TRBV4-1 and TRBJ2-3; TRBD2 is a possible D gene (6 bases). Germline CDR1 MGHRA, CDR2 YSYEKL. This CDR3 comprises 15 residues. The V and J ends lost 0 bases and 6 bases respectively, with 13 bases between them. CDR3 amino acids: CASSQEEGLADTQYF. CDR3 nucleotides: TGCGCCAGCAGCCAAGAGGAGGGTCTCGCGGATACGCAGTATTTT.

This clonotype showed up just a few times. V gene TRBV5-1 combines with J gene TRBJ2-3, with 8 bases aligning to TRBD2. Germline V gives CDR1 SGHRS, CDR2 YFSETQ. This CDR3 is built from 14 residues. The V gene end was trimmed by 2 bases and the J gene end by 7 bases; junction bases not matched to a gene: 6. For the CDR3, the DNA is TGCGCCAGCAGCTTAGGACTAGCAATAAATACGCAGTATTTT. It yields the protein CASSLGLAINTQYF.

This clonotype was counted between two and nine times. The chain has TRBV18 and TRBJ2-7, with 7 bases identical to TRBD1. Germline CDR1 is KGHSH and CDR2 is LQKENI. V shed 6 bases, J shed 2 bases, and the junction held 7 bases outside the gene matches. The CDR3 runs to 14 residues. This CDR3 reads CASSSGTVTYEQYF. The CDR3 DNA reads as TGTGCCAGCTCCTCCGGGACAGTTACCTACGAGCAGTACTTC.

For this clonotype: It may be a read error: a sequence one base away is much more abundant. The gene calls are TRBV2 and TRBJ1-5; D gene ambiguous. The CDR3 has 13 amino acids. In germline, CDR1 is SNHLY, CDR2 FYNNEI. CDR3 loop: CTSIDNSNQPQHF. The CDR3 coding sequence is TGTACCAGCATCGACAATAGCAATCAGCCCCAGCATTTT.

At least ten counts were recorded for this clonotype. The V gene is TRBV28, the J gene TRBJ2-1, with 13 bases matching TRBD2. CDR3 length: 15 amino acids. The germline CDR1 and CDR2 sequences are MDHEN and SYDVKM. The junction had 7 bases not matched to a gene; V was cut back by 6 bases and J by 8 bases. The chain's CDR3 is CASSVGTSGNYEQFF. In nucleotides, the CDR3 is TGTGCCAGCAGCGTCGGGACTAGCGGGAATTATGAGCAGTTCTTC.

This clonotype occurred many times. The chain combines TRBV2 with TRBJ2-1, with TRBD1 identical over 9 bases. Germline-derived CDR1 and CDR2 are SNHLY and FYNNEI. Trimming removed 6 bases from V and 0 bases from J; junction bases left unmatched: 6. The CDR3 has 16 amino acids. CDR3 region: CASRRTGVSSYNEQFF. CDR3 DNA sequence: TGTGCCAGCAGGCGGACAGGGGTAAGCTCCTACAATGAGCAGTTCTTC.

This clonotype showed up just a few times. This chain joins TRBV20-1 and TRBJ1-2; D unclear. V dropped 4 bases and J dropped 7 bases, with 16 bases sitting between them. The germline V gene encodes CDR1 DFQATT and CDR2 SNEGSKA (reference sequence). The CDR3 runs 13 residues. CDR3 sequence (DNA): TGCAGTGCTACCCCTTCGGGTCGTGGTGGCTACACCTTC. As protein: CSATPSGRGGYTF.

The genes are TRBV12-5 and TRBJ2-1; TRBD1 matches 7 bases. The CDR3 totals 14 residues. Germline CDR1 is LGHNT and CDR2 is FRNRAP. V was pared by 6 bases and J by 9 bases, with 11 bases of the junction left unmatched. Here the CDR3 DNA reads TGTGCTAGTGGGGGGGACAGCCGGAGGAGTGAGCAGTTCTTC. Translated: CASGGDSRRSEQFF.

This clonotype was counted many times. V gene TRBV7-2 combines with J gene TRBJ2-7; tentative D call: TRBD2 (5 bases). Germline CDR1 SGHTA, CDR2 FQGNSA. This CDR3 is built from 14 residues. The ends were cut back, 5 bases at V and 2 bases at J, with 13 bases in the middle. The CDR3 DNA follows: TGTGCCAGCAGCCCAGCGGCCTTGACCTACGAGCAGTACTTC. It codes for CASSPAALTYEQYF.

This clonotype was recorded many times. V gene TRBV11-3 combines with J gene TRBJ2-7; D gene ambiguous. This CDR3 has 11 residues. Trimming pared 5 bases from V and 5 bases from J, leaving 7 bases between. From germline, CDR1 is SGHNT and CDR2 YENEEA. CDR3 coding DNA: TGTGCCAGCAGCCCCGCCAACGAGCAGTACTTC. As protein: CASSPANEQYF.

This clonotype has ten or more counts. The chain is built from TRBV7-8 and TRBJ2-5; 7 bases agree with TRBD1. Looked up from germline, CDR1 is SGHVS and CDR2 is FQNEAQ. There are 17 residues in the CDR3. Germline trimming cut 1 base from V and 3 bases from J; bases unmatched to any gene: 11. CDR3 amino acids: CASSLGGRRGIKETQYF. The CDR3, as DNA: TGTGCCAGCAGCTTAGGCGGTCGCAGGGGGATCAAAGAGACCCAGTACTTC. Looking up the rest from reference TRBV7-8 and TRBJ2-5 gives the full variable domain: GAGVSQSPRYKVAKRGQDVALRCDPISGHVSLFWYQQALGQGPEFLTYFQNEAQLDKSGLPSDRFFAERPEGSVSTLKIQRTQQEDSAVYLCASSLGGRRGIKETQYFGPGTRLLVL.

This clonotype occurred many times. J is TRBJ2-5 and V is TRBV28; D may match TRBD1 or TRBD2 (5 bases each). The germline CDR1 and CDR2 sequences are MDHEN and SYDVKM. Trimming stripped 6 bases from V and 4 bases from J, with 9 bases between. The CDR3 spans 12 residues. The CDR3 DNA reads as TGTGCCAGCAGCTCGGGGCTAGAGACCCAGTACTTC. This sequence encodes CASSSGLETQYF. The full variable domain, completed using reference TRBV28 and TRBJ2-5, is DVKVTQSSRYLVKRTGEKVFLECVQDMDHENMFWYRQDPGLGLRLIYFSYDVKMKEKGDIPEGYSVSREKKERFSLILESASTNQTSMYLCASSSGLETQYFGPGTRLLVL.

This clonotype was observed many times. The chain's CDR3 is CASSSILAGGNLYEQYF. In DNA form, the CDR3 reads TGTGCCAGCAGTTCTATCCTAGCGGGAGGTAATTTGTACGAGCAGTACTTC. The V call is TRBV12-3 or TRBV12-4, the J call TRBJ2-7, with 11 bases aligning to TRBD2. The CDR3 covers 17 residues. After removal of 4 bases from V and 4 bases from J, the junction contained 12 bases not matched to a gene.